Below, one T cell receptor (beta chain) is given with its context. Its antigen is currently not known. No clone much larger than this one lies a single base away; base qualities are absent. Taken from the germline V gene, the CDR1 and CDR2 loops are SQVTM and ANQGSEA. The CDR3 runs 13 residues from the cysteine to the phenylalanine. Only the CDR3 DNA is retained, 39 bases long and in frame from the first base. V is trimmed back by 5 bases and J by 6 bases, and the junction contains 7 bases that no gene match accounts for. Donors were a few dozen systemically healthy Caucasian individuals from Russia aged 6 to 90 years. Each donor gave ten milliliters of peripheral blood, drawn into EDTA-treated Vacutainer tubes. Ficoll-Paque density-gradient centrifugation was used to isolate PBMCs, with at least 7 million obtained per sample. Total RNA was extracted from PBMCs with Trizol reagent, with at least 6 micrograms obtained per sample. For every donor, an aliquot of PBMCs went through flow cytometry to measure the percentages of naive CD45RAhigh/CD27high T cells.

This entry comes from a study of blood T cells in healthy people across ages (dated by TCRdb to 2014 to 2015). With regard to the full study: In model experiments, template switching captured about one uniquely barcoded TCR beta cDNA molecule for every two T cells. Age-related changes in TCR beta repertoire diversity were measured in the study by deep sequencing normalized with unique cDNA molecular identifiers. Donors were grouped into four age groups: young (average roughly 15 years), middle-aged (under 40), aged (roughly 67) and long-lived (approximately 75). To avoid experimental bias, donors of different ages were distributed randomly across sequencing lanes. For two donors (one aged 18 to 30 and one aged 80 or older), the study analyzed two additional independent replicas of 1 million unique cDNA reads from the same blood draw.

Study-wide conclusions, independent of this receptor: Because profiling used bulk unsorted PBMCs, naive and antigen-experienced compartments could not be compared conclusively. The long-lived group showed more naive CD4+ T cells, fewer expanded clones and increased TCR diversity than the aged group, suggesting age selection. The CMV infection status of donors was not known, potentially confounding age-related changes in expanded clonotypes. Estimates of total diversity from one million sequenced T cells were regarded as lower bounds and underestimates. Observed TCR beta diversity correlated strongly with the percentage of naive T cells measured by flow cytometry. Observed TCR beta diversity per million T cells fell roughly linearly with age, and a significant reduction was already apparent by age around 44.

The receptor library was made with 5' RACE. Sequencing used an Illumina HiSeq 2500. A second roughly 6 to 12 cycle PCR used a sample-barcoded 5' primer and a J-beta primer mix. A unique molecular identifier was introduced onto each TCR beta cDNA molecule by a template-switch 5' adaptor carrying 12 random nucleotides. At least 2.5 million CDR3-containing paired-end reads were obtained from each sample. All of the RNA was converted into first-strand cDNA using the Mint cDNA synthesis kit, with a TRBC-specific oligonucleotide serving as the primer. Following uracil-DNA glycosylase treatment, all cDNA underwent a first 18-cycle PCR with the universal primers M1SS and BC2_uni_R. The study's processing was this. For normalization, 1 million high-quality reads, each with a distinct molecular identifier, were randomly selected from each sample. Reads with shared molecular identifiers were discarded instead of being binned into consensus sequences. MiTCR, with a Q25 quality threshold and the strictest error-elimination algorithm, was used for CDR3 identification, clonotype clustering and error correction. A nonparametric unseen species model with Euler transformation was used to estimate a lower bound on total TCR beta diversity. TCRdb's own reprocessing of the public reads used fastp at Q25 and MiXCR and kept productive beta chains. Each entry is one CDR3 protein sequence, shown with its most common DNA and genes. These V and J calls rely on TCRdb rather than the paper's analysis. For this sample the table gives some 790,000 distinct CDR3 sequences, of which 29% were detected only once. The ten largest make up 17% of the sample.

The V and J segments used are TRBV29-1 and TRBJ1-1, with 9 central nucleotides matching TRBD1. The source of this sequence is a woman of 80 years or more in good health. Sample: blood. The bases read TGCAGCGTTTGGGACAGGGCGGAGGCTGAAGCTTTCTTT. This codes for CSVWDRAEAEAFF.